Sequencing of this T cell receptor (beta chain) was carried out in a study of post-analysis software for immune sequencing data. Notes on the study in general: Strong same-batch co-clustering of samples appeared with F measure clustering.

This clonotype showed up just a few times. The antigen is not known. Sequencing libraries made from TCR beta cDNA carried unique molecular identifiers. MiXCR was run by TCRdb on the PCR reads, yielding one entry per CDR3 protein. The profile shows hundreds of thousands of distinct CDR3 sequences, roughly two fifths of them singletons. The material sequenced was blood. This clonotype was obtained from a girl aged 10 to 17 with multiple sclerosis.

The CDR3 coding sequence is TGTGCCAGCAGTTTAGCTTTCGAATACTCTGGAAACACCATATATTTT. Translated: CASSLAFEYSGNTIYF. The rearrangement uses TRBV12-3 or TRBV12-4 and TRBJ1-3; no reliable D call. V lost 0 bases to trimming and J lost 0 bases, with 9 bases between them. The length of the CDR3 is 16 residues.